The T cell receptor beta chain described here comes from a study of T cells of healthy individuals. The germline V gene has CDR1 SGHRS and CDR2 YFSETQ. V was clipped by 7 bases and J by 0 bases; unmatched bases: 11. CDR3 length: 16 amino acids. Via MiXCR, TCRdb re-called the 5' RACE reads, giving one row per CDR3 protein. The sample carries about 96,000 distinct CDR3 sequences, around 17% recorded once. This chain uses TRBV5-1 with TRBJ1-2, with 8 bases matching TRBD1. This receptor was taken from a human donor in good health. The CDR3 sequence: CASRSTGAKANYGYTF. CDR3 nucleotide sequence: TGCGCCAGCCGATCGACAGGGGCTAAAGCTAACTATGGCTACACCTTC.